This TCR beta chain appears in the sequencing data of a study of T-cell reconstitution after alpha-beta-depleted transplantation in children. This clonotype was seen at least ten times. This sample's TCRbeta library carried unique molecular identifier barcodes. Using its own MiXCR run on the PCR reads, TCRdb lists one record per CDR3 protein. Of about 370,000 distinct CDR3 sequences in the sample, around 21% were seen once. Trimming took 2 bases from V and 2 from J; bases not matched to a gene: 13. Germline loops: CDR1 SQVTM, CDR2 ANQGSEA. There are 18 residues in the CDR3. Source: PBMCs from the stem cell graft donor, taken from the stem cell graft. The clonotype comes from a human donor who donated a stem cell graft to a child with acute myeloid leukemia. The chain employs TRBV29-1 and TRBJ2-3; 10 bases align to TRBD2. The CDR3 loop reads CSVEPAGGPLLATDTQYF. CDR3 nucleotides: TGCAGCGTTGAACCAGCGGGAGGGCCGCTTTTAGCCACAGATACGCAGTATTTT.